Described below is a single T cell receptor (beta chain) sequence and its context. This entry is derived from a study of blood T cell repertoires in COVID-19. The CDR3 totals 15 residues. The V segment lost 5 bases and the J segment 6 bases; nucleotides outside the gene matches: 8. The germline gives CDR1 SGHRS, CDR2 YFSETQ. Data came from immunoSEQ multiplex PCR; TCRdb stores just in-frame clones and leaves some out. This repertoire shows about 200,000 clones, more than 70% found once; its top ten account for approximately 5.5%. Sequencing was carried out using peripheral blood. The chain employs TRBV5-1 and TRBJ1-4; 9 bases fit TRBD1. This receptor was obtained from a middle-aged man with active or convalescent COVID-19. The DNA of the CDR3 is TGCGCCAGCAGAGGACAGGGGAAAGAGGATGAAAAACTGTTTTTT. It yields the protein CASRGQGKEDEKLFF.